This is a list of T cell receptor beta chains from one sample in a study of blood T cell repertoires in COVID-19. TCRdb keeps only in-frame clones here, not all; method: immunoSEQ multiplex PCR. The repertoire holds roughly 240,000 clones, with roughly 85% as singletons. The sequencing input was peripheral blood. These receptors were collected from a middle-aged man with COVID-19, enrolled during active disease. The CDR3 runs from the conserved cysteine through the conserved F or W. Each record gives: V gene, clone size, CDR3 length, J gene, D gene, CDR3 DNA, CDR3 protein. The D gene is left open where the match is weak. The size field is filled for only some rows; it gives once, few, many or a size class.

TRBV27,-,15,TRBJ2-7,-,TGTGCCAGCAGTTATTACACCCAGATTCACTACGAGCAGTACTTC,CASSYYTQIHYEQYF
TRBV9,-,15,TRBJ1-1,-,TGTGCCAGCAGCGTAGGGGGGGATCCGTACACTGAAGCTTTCTTT,CASSVGGDPYTEAFF
TRBV20-1,-,13,TRBJ2-7,TRBD1,TGCAGTGCTAGTTGGGACAGGGCATACGAGCAGTACTTC,CSASWDRAYEQYF
TRBV19,few,15,TRBJ1-2,TRBD1,TGTGCCAGTAGTATGGGACAGGGGAGGAACTATGGCTACACCTTC,CASSMGQGRNYGYTF
TRBV18,-,13,TRBJ1-1,-,TGTGCCAGCTCACCAGTACAACACACTGAAGCTTTCTTT,CASSPVQHTEAFF
TRBV19,-,14,TRBJ2-7,-,TGTGCCAGTAGTCCGCGGGGGCTCTCCTACGAGCAGTACTTC,CASSPRGLSYEQYF
TRBV6-5,-,14,TRBJ2-7,TRBD1,TGTGCCAGCAGTAGGGACAGGACCTCCTACGAGCAGTACTTC,CASSRDRTSYEQYF
TRBV24-1,-,16,TRBJ2-3,-,TGTGCCACCAGTGATTCAGGGAGGTACCATACAGATACGCAGTATTTT,CATSDSGRYHTDTQYF
TRBV19,-,18,TRBJ1-4,TRBD1,TGTGCCAGTATTACCGGGACAGGGGCACCCACAACTAATGAAAAACTGTTTTTT,CASITGTGAPTTNEKLFF
TRBV7-8,-,12,TRBJ1-6,-,TGTGCCAGCAGCTTCATTAATTCACCCCTCCACTTT,CASSFINSPLHF
TRBV21-1,-,13,TRBJ2-5,-,TGTGCCAGCCCCTCCGCAAAGACGGGGACCCAGTACTTC,CASPSAKTGTQYF
TRBV10-1,once,15,TRBJ2-2,-,TGCGCCAGCAGTGATGCCAGAACGAACACCGGGGAGCTGTTTTTT,CASSDARTNTGELFF
TRBV30,-,13,TRBJ1-2,-,TGTGCCTGGGGACCCGGGACAATCTATGGCTACACCTTC,CAWGPGTIYGYTF
TRBV9,-,14,TRBJ1-4,-,TGTGCCAGCAGCGCCAAGGGGCTGGGTGAAAAACTGTTTTTT,CASSAKGLGEKLFF
TRBV2,few,13,TRBJ2-1,TRBD1,TGTGCCAGCAAACAGGGGGCCTACAATGAGCAGTTCTTC,CASKQGAYNEQFF
TRBV4-3,-,13,TRBJ1-1,-,TGCGCCAGCAGCCAAGCATGGAACACTGAAGCTTTCTTT,CASSQAWNTEAFF
TRBV10-3,few,15,TRBJ2-2,-,TGTGCCATCAGAATAAAGGACACAAACACCGGGGAGCTGTTTTTT,CAIRIKDTNTGELFF
TRBV19,-,15,TRBJ1-3,TRBD1,TGTGCCAGTAGTTTACAGGGGCTCTCTGGAAACACCATATATTTT,CASSLQGLSGNTIYF
TRBV6-5,-,14,TRBJ2-7,TRBD1,TGTGCCAGCAGTTCCGGGACAGGAGGCTACGAGCAGTACTTC,CASSSGTGGYEQYF
TRBV4-1,-,14,TRBJ1-2,-,TGCGCCAGCAGCCAAGTCTCCTCTAACTATGGCTACACCTTC,CASSQVSSNYGYTF
TRBV7-2,once,15,TRBJ2-1,TRBD2,TGTGCCAGCAGCCGGTCGCGGGGGGGTTACAATGAGCAGTTCTTC,CASSRSRGGYNEQFF
TRBV6-5,-,15,TRBJ1-1,TRBD1,TGTGCCAGCAGTTACTCGGGACAGTTGAACACTGAAGCTTTCTTT,CASSYSGQLNTEAFF
TRBV11-3,-,15,TRBJ2-1,TRBD2,TGTGCCAGCAGCTTTAGCGGGGGCTCCTACAATGAGCAGTTCTTC,CASSFSGGSYNEQFF
TRBV12-3/TRBV12-4,-,12,TRBJ1-2,-,TGTGCCAGCAGTTTTGGACAGTATGGCTACACCTTC,CASSFGQYGYTF
TRBV3-1/TRBV3-2,-,15,TRBJ2-3,TRBD1,TGTGCCAGCAGCCAAGTGGACAGGGAGACAGATACGCAGTATTTT,CASSQVDRETDTQYF
TRBV7-9,-,14,TRBJ2-5,TRBD1,TGTGCCAGCAGCTTAGGACAGGGGGTAGAGACCCAGTACTTC,CASSLGQGVETQYF
TRBV29-1,-,16,TRBJ1-1,TRBD1,TGCAGCGTTGATTTCCGGGACAGAATATCGAACGCTGAAGCTTTCTTT,CSVDFRDRISNAEAFF
TRBV7-9,-,16,TRBJ1-5,-,TGTGCCAGCAGCCCCGGACCCAGGGGTAGCAATCAGCCCCAGCATTTT,CASSPGPRGSNQPQHF
TRBV9,-,13,TRBJ1-1,TRBD1,TGTGCCAGCAGCGAAGGGGACAGAGCTGAAGCTTTCTTT,CASSEGDRAEAFF
TRBV5-1,-,14,TRBJ1-1,-,TGCGCCAGCAGCTCGGGGATCCCAAAGACTGAAGCTTTCTTT,CASSSGIPKTEAFF
TRBV11-2,-,13,TRBJ2-7,TRBD2,TGTGCCAGCAGACCGGGACTAGCTTACGAGCAGTACTTC,CASRPGLAYEQYF